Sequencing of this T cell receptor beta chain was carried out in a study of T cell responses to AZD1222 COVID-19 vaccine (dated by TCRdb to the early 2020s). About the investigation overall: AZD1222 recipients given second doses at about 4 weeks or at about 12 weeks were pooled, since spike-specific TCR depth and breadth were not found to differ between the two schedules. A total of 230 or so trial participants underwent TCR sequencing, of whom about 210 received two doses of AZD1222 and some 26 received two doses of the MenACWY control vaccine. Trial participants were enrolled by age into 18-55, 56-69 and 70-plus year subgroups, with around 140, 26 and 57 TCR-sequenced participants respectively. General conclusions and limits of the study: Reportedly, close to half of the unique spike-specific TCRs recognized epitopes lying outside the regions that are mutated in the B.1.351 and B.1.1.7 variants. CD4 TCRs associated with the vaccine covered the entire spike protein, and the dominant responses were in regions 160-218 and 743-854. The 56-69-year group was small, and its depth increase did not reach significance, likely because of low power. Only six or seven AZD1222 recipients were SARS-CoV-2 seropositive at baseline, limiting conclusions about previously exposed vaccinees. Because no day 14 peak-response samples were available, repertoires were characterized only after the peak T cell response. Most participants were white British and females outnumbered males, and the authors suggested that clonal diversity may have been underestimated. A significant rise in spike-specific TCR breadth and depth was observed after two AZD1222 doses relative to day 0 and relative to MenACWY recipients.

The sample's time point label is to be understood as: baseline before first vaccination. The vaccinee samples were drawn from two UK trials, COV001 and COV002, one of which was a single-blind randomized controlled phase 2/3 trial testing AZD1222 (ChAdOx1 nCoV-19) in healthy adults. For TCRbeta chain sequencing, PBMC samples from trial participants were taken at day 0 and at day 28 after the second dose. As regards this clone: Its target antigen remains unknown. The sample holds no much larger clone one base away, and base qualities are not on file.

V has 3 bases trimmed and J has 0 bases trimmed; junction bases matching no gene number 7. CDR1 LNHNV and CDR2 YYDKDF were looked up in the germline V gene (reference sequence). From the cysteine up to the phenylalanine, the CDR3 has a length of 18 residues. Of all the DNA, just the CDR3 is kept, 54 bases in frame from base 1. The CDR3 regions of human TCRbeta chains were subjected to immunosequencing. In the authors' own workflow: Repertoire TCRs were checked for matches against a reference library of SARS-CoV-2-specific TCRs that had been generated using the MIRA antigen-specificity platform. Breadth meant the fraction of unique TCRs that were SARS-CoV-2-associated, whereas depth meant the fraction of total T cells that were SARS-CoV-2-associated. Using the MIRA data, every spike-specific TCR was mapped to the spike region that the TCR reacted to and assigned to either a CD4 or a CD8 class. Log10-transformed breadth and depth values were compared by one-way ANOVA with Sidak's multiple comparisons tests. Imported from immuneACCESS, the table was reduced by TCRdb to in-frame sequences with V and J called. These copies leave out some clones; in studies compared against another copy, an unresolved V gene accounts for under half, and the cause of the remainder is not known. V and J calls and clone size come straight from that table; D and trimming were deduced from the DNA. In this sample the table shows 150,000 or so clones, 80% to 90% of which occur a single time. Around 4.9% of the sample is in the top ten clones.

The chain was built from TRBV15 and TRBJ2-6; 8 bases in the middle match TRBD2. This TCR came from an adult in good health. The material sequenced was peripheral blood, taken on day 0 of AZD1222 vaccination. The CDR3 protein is CATSRTGGFSSGANVLTF. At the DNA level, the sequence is TGTGCCACCAGCAGGACGGGGGGGTTCTCCTCTGGGGCCAACGTCCTGACTTTC. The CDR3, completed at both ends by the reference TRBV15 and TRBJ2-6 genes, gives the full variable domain DAMVIQNPRYQVTQFGKPVTLSCSQTLNHNVMYWYQQKSSQAPKLLFHYYDKDFNNEADTPDNFQSRRPNTSFCFLDIRSPGLGDTAMYLCATSRTGGFSSGANVLTFGAGSRLTVL.